The clone carrying this TCR beta chain was seen just once. The method was immunoSEQ multiplex PCR; TCRdb's version includes in-frame clones alone and lacks a portion of them. This table has more than 150,000 clones, roughly 92% appearing once. The entry originates in a study of T cell responses to AZD1222 COVID-19 vaccine. Trimming removed 0 bases from V and 5 bases from J, with 7 bases in between. The germline CDR1 and CDR2 sequences are SQVTM and ANQGSEA. The length of the CDR3 is 13 residues. V and J are TRBV29-1 and TRBJ1-4; a weak D match, TRBD1 (6 bases). The starting material was peripheral blood, obtained 28 days after the second AZD1222 dose. The TCR originated in an adult who received the AZD1222 COVID-19 vaccine. The DNA for the CDR3 is TGCAGCGTTGAAGAAGGGGGGAATGAAAAACTGTTTTTT. Its translation: CSVEEGGNEKLFF.